This T cell receptor (beta chain) was recorded in a study of blood T cell repertoires in COVID-19 (dated by TCRdb to 2018 to 2020). Context from the whole study: The collaborator samples originated in the United States, Italy and Spain and spanned the acute and convalescent phases of COVID-19. The prospective study material was composed of cDNA or gDNA derived from T cells, B-cell-depleted T cells, or PBMCs. The dataset comprised deeply sampled blood TCRbeta repertoires from subjects exposed to, actively infected with, or recovered from COVID-19. The repertoires were made available in a free public database intended to serve as a resource for research on the immune response to SARS-CoV-2. Samples were obtained from the ongoing ImmuneRACE study (first 160 participants) and from over 1,000 subjects provided by 6 global collaborators. A de-identified subject ID, COVID-19 status, age in years and sex were almost always included in the sample metadata. Where available, HLA class I and class II types were obtained from metadata supplied by the sample provider rather than from assay-based typing.

The CDR3 runs 16 amino acids, cysteine and phenylalanine included. The kept DNA is CDR3 alone, 48 bases in frame from the first base. The germline V gene yields MNHEY for CDR1 and SVGEGT for CDR2. V and J are trimmed by 2 bases and 5 bases, and the gene matches miss 8 bases of the junction. As regards this clone: Its cognate antigen has yet to be identified. Base qualities were left out, and no much larger clone turns up one base away.

Overall study outcomes, separate from this receptor: Clinical and demographic metadata were provided uncurated, with the amount varying by source and participant.

The immunoSEQ Assay, a bias-controlled multiplex PCR, was used to amplify TCRbeta CDR3 regions from genomic DNA. On the study's bioinformatics: Nucleated cell counts per sample were estimated from amplification of reference gene primers within the assay. Sequence reads were collapsed and filtered to measure the absolute abundance of every unique TCRbeta CDR3 rearrangement. For each sample, productive Simpson clonality was calculated as the square root of Simpson's diversity index over productive rearrangements. TCRdb stores this immuneACCESS table with in-frame sequences only. Part of the clones is absent; in the studies checked, under half of the shortfall reflects unresolved V genes, and no reason is known for the rest. The V and J calls and clone size were taken over from that table, and D and trimming were inferred from the DNA. Recorded for this sample are 200,000 to 250,000 clones; more than 80% of them occurred a single time. Of the sample, under 4% is held by the ten largest clones.

In the prospective study, participants were about 18 to 90 years old, resided in under 30 geographic areas of the United States, and were enrolled through a virtual design. In the prospective study, cohorts were assigned on the basis of participant-reported clinical history obtained from a screening survey and a study questionnaire. Mobile phlebotomists in the prospective study collected whole blood, serum and a nasopharyngeal or oropharyngeal swab from every participant. Over a roughly 2-month period, participants in the prospective study had the option of providing additional blood draws and questionnaires. Blood samples from the prospective study were shipped frozen or at room temperature prior to DNA extraction.

Sequencing was carried out using PBMCs or T cells enriched from blood (not recorded which). The source is a woman between 35 and 50 years old with acute COVID-19. The receptor chain draws on TRBV6-2 or TRBV6-3 and TRBJ2-5; 10 central nucleotides agree with TRBD1. The nucleotide sequence is TGTGCCAGCAGTTACCCGGACAGGGGGAGTGGGGAGACCCAGTACTTC. This sequence encodes CASSYPDRGSGETQYF.